Presented here are 15 T cell receptor beta chains from one specimen sequenced in a study of T cell responses to AZD1222 COVID-19 vaccine. Measured with immunoSEQ multiplex PCR; TCRdb has only the in-frame clones, and not every one. The sample lists approximately 100,000 clones; around nine tenths were seen once. The sample consisted of peripheral blood, taken on day 0 of AZD1222 vaccination. These receptors originate from an adult in good health.

The chain employs TRBV2 and TRBJ2-2; possible D gene TRBD1, 5 bases. Between the trimmed V and J ends, which lost 4 bases and 5 bases, there was a span of 8 bases. The CDR3 spans 13 residues. The germline CDR1 and CDR2 sequences are SNHLY and FYNNEI. CDR3 sequence: CASSGSGTGELFF. Written as DNA, the CDR3 is TGTGCCAGCAGTGGTTCAGGGACCGGGGAGCTGTTTTTT.

The J gene is TRBJ1-1, the V gene TRBV18, with D tentatively TRBD1 (6 bases). Germline CDR1 reads KGHSH; CDR2 reads LQKENI. The CDR3 totals 14 residues. Trimming shortened V by 2 bases and J by 7 bases, and 14 bases separated the two germline ends. CDR3 in DNA: TGTGCCAGCTCACCAATGGAAGGGGGTCTTGAAGCTTTCTTT. This encodes CASSPMEGGLEAFF.

J is TRBJ2-2 and V is TRBV2; 8 bases line up with TRBD2. CDR3 length equals 16 residues. The germline CDR1 and CDR2 sequences are SNHLY and FYNNEI. V shed 2 bases, J shed 2 bases, and the junction held 4 bases outside the gene matches. DNA for the CDR3: TGTGCCAGCAGTGAAACTAGCGGAAGCAACACCGGGGAGCTGTTTTTT. This sequence encodes CASSETSGSNTGELFF.

The chain recombines TRBV9 with TRBJ1-3; perhaps TRBD1 as D (5 bases). Germline V gives CDR1 SGDLS, CDR2 YYNGEE. The CDR3 length is 14 residues. V was shortened by 3 bases and J by 0 bases, with 7 bases between the two germline ends. In DNA, the CDR3 is TGTGCCAGCAGCGGGGGGTACTCTGGAAACACCATATATTTT. Its translation is CASSGGYSGNTIYF.

J is TRBJ1-1 and V is TRBV7-9; D is perhaps TRBD1 (6 bases). V dropped 3 bases and J dropped 5 bases, with 19 bases sitting between them. Germline values: CDR1 SEHNR, CDR2 FQNEAQ (reference sequence). The CDR3 covers 16 residues. In nucleotides, the CDR3 is TGTGCCAGCAGCTTCGCCGACAGGTATATTCAAACTGAAGCTTTCTTT. Translated: CASSFADRYIQTEAFF.

At least ten counts were recorded for this clone. V and J are TRBV6-2 or TRBV6-3 and TRBJ1-2; maybe TRBD1 (6 bases). Germline V gives CDR1 MNHEY, CDR2 SVGEGT. The CDR3 has 13 residues. Trimming removed 5 bases at V and 4 bases at J, with 11 bases between. The CDR3 DNA sequence: TGTGCCAGCAGTCTAACAGGGTTCTATGGCTACACCTTC. It yields the protein CASSLTGFYGYTF.

The rearrangement uses TRBV27 and TRBJ2-2, with D perhaps matching TRBD1 or TRBD2 (5 bases each). The CDR3 runs 15 residues. The germline gives CDR1 MNHEY, CDR2 SMNVEV (reference sequence). This CDR3 is CVTRGRDPNTGELFF. In nucleotides, the CDR3 is TGTGTTACAAGGGGAAGGGACCCGAACACCGGGGAGCTGTTTTTT.

This chain joins TRBV4-2 and TRBJ1-4, with 9 bases identical to TRBD1. CDR3 length equals 15 residues. The J segment lost 5 bases and the V segment lost 4 bases, leaving 5 bases of the junction unmatched. The germline V gene has CDR1 LGHNA and CDR2 YNFKEQ. The CDR3 reads CASSLRDRENEKLFF. CDR3 nucleotides: TGTGCCAGCAGCCTGAGGGACAGGGAAAATGAAAAACTGTTTTTT.

This clone was observed a handful of times. The chain couples TRBV20-1 to TRBJ2-3; D remains ambiguous. This CDR3 contains 8 residues. Germline lookup yields CDR1 DFQATT and CDR2 SNEGSKA (reference sequence). CDR3 loop: CRTDTQYF. In DNA form, the CDR3 reads TGCAGGACAGATACGCAGTATTTT.

This chain links TRBV4-3 with TRBJ2-2; 8 positions agree with TRBD1. CDR3 length: 17 amino acids. V trimming: 0 bases; J trimming: 3 bases; junction bases outside the gene matches: 6. Germline V CDR1 and CDR2: LGHNA, YSLEER. The CDR3 DNA sequence: TGCGCCAGCAGCCAAGATCACAGGGGGATTGACACCGGGGAGCTGTTTTTT. This codes for CASSQDHRGIDTGELFF.

The chain employs TRBV6-5 and TRBJ2-7; possible D gene TRBD1, 5 bases. This CDR3 has 16 residues. Per the germline V gene, CDR1 is MNHEY and CDR2 is SVGAGI. V lost 0 bases to trimming and J lost 1 base, with 13 bases between them. The CDR3 spells CASSYSSSRQSYEQYF. CDR3 bases: TGTGCCAGCAGTTACTCGAGTTCTCGACAGTCCTACGAGCAGTACTTC.

The V gene is TRBV7-9, the J gene TRBJ2-1, with 9 bases aligning to TRBD2. With V trimmed by 5 bases and J by 6 bases, 14 bases remained unmatched. This CDR3 has 17 residues. The germline CDR1 and CDR2 sequences are SEHNR and FQNEAQ (reference sequence). The CDR3 region has the DNA TGTGCCAGCAGCCCCACAGCGGGAGGCGCAAGTAGCAATGAGCAGTTCTTC. Translation gives CASSPTAGGASSNEQFF.

The rearrangement joins TRBV7-9 to TRBJ1-2; 10 positions agree with TRBD1. V lost 5 bases to trimming and J lost 4 bases; unmatched junction nucleotides: 7. The CDR3 extends over 15 amino acids. Germline values: CDR1 SEHNR, CDR2 FQNEAQ (reference sequence). CDR3 bases: TGTGCCAGCAGCCGGGGACAGGGGTTTGCCTATGGCTACACCTTC. Translating gives CASSRGQGFAYGYTF.

This rearrangement joins TRBV10-3 to TRBJ2-3; maybe TRBD1 (6 bases). The V end was cut by 8 bases, the J end by 4 bases, with 13 bases between. This CDR3 spans 13 amino acids. The germline V gene encodes CDR1 ENHRY and CDR2 SYGVKD. CDR3 region: CAIGNRESDTQYF. For the CDR3, the DNA is TGTGCCATCGGGAACAGGGAGTCAGATACGCAGTATTTT.

This clone was detected only a few times. The chain combines TRBV7-9 with TRBJ2-1; 8 bases map to TRBD2. Germline V gene data show CDR1 as SEHNR and CDR2 as FQNEAQ (reference sequence). The CDR3 totals 16 residues. V lost 4 bases, J lost 5 bases, and 10 bases stayed unmatched. Written as DNA, the CDR3 is TGTGCCAGCAGCTCAATACTAGCGGAGCCTCACAATGAGCAGTTCTTC. Its protein product is CASSSILAEPHNEQFF.